This entry lists 4 T cell receptor beta chains sequenced from one sample in a study of blood T cell repertoires in COVID-19. Here immunoSEQ multiplex PCR was the method, and the copy in TCRdb shows in-frame clones only, minus some. The sample lists around 220,000 clones, around 86% occurring once. The sequenced material came from peripheral blood. Receptor source: a woman between 50 and 59 years old with COVID-19, enrolled during active disease.

The J gene is TRBJ1-5, the V gene TRBV19; 12 bases match TRBD1. Germline CDR1 is LNHDA and CDR2 is SQIVND (reference sequence). This CDR3 region has 18 residues. The V gene end was trimmed by 5 bases and the J gene end by 6 bases; junction bases not matched to a gene: 14. Written as DNA, the CDR3 is TGTGCCAGTAGTGCCCCGGGACAGGGGGCTCGTATGACTCAGCCCCAGCATTTT. Amino acids: CASSAPGQGARMTQPQHF. The variable domain in full, with the rest retrieved from reference TRBV19 and TRBJ1-5, is DGGITQSPKYLFRKEGQNVTLSCEQNLNHDAMYWYRQDPGQGLRLIYYSQIVNDFQKGDIAEGYSVSREKKESFPLTVTSAQKNPTAFYLCASSAPGQGARMTQPQHFGDGTRLSIL.

V gene TRBV11-3 combines with J gene TRBJ2-2, with D possibly being TRBD1 or TRBD2 (6 bases each). The V gene lost 5 bases and the J gene lost 5 bases, with 12 bases spanning the gap. Germline V gives CDR1 SGHNT, CDR2 YENEEA. This CDR3 is 14 amino acids long. The CDR3 spells CASSLGGTTGELFF. CDR3 sequence (DNA): TGTGCCAGCAGCCTAGGGGGGACTACCGGGGAGCTGTTTTTT.

The chain has TRBV19 and TRBJ1-5; D is unresolved. Trimming took 1 base from V and 7 from J, leaving 11 bases between them. There are 14 residues in the CDR3. Germline V lookup: CDR1 LNHDA, CDR2 SQIVND (reference sequence). CDR3 in DNA: TGTGCCAGTAGTATAGGAGGGCGGGGACAGCCCCAGCATTTT. This encodes CASSIGGRGQPQHF.

The chain links TRBV29-1 to TRBJ1-2; weak D call: TRBD1 (5 bases). There are 14 residues in the CDR3. Germline lookup yields CDR1 SQVTM and CDR2 ANQGSEA. Trimming took 7 bases from V and 6 from J, leaving 21 bases between them. The DNA for the CDR3 is TGCAGCGCCCCTAGCGGGGGAGGCGCGAATGGCTACACCTTC. The encoded protein is CSAPSGGGANGYTF.